This TCR beta chain was recovered during a study of T cell responses to AZD1222 COVID-19 vaccine. General study results and limits: Seropositive at baseline were only six AZD1222 recipients.

The assay was immunoSEQ multiplex PCR, and TCRdb's table has in-frame clones only and misses some. The sample holds tens of thousands of clones, approximately 90% seen once. As regards this clone: What it binds is unknown.

Trimming removed 2 bases at V and 0 bases at J, with 23 bases between. The CDR3 covers 19 residues. The germline gives CDR1 SGHVS, CDR2 FQNEAQ. The receptor was isolated from an adult who received the AZD1222 COVID-19 vaccine. Sequencing used peripheral blood, obtained 28 days after the second AZD1222 dose. The V call is TRBV7-8, the J call TRBJ2-7; TRBD2 might be the D (6 bases). CDR3 DNA: TGTGCCAGCAGCTTAACTTTCCCTATACCTAGCGCCAGCTCCTACGAGCAGTACTTC. Protein product: CASSLTFPIPSASSYEQYF.